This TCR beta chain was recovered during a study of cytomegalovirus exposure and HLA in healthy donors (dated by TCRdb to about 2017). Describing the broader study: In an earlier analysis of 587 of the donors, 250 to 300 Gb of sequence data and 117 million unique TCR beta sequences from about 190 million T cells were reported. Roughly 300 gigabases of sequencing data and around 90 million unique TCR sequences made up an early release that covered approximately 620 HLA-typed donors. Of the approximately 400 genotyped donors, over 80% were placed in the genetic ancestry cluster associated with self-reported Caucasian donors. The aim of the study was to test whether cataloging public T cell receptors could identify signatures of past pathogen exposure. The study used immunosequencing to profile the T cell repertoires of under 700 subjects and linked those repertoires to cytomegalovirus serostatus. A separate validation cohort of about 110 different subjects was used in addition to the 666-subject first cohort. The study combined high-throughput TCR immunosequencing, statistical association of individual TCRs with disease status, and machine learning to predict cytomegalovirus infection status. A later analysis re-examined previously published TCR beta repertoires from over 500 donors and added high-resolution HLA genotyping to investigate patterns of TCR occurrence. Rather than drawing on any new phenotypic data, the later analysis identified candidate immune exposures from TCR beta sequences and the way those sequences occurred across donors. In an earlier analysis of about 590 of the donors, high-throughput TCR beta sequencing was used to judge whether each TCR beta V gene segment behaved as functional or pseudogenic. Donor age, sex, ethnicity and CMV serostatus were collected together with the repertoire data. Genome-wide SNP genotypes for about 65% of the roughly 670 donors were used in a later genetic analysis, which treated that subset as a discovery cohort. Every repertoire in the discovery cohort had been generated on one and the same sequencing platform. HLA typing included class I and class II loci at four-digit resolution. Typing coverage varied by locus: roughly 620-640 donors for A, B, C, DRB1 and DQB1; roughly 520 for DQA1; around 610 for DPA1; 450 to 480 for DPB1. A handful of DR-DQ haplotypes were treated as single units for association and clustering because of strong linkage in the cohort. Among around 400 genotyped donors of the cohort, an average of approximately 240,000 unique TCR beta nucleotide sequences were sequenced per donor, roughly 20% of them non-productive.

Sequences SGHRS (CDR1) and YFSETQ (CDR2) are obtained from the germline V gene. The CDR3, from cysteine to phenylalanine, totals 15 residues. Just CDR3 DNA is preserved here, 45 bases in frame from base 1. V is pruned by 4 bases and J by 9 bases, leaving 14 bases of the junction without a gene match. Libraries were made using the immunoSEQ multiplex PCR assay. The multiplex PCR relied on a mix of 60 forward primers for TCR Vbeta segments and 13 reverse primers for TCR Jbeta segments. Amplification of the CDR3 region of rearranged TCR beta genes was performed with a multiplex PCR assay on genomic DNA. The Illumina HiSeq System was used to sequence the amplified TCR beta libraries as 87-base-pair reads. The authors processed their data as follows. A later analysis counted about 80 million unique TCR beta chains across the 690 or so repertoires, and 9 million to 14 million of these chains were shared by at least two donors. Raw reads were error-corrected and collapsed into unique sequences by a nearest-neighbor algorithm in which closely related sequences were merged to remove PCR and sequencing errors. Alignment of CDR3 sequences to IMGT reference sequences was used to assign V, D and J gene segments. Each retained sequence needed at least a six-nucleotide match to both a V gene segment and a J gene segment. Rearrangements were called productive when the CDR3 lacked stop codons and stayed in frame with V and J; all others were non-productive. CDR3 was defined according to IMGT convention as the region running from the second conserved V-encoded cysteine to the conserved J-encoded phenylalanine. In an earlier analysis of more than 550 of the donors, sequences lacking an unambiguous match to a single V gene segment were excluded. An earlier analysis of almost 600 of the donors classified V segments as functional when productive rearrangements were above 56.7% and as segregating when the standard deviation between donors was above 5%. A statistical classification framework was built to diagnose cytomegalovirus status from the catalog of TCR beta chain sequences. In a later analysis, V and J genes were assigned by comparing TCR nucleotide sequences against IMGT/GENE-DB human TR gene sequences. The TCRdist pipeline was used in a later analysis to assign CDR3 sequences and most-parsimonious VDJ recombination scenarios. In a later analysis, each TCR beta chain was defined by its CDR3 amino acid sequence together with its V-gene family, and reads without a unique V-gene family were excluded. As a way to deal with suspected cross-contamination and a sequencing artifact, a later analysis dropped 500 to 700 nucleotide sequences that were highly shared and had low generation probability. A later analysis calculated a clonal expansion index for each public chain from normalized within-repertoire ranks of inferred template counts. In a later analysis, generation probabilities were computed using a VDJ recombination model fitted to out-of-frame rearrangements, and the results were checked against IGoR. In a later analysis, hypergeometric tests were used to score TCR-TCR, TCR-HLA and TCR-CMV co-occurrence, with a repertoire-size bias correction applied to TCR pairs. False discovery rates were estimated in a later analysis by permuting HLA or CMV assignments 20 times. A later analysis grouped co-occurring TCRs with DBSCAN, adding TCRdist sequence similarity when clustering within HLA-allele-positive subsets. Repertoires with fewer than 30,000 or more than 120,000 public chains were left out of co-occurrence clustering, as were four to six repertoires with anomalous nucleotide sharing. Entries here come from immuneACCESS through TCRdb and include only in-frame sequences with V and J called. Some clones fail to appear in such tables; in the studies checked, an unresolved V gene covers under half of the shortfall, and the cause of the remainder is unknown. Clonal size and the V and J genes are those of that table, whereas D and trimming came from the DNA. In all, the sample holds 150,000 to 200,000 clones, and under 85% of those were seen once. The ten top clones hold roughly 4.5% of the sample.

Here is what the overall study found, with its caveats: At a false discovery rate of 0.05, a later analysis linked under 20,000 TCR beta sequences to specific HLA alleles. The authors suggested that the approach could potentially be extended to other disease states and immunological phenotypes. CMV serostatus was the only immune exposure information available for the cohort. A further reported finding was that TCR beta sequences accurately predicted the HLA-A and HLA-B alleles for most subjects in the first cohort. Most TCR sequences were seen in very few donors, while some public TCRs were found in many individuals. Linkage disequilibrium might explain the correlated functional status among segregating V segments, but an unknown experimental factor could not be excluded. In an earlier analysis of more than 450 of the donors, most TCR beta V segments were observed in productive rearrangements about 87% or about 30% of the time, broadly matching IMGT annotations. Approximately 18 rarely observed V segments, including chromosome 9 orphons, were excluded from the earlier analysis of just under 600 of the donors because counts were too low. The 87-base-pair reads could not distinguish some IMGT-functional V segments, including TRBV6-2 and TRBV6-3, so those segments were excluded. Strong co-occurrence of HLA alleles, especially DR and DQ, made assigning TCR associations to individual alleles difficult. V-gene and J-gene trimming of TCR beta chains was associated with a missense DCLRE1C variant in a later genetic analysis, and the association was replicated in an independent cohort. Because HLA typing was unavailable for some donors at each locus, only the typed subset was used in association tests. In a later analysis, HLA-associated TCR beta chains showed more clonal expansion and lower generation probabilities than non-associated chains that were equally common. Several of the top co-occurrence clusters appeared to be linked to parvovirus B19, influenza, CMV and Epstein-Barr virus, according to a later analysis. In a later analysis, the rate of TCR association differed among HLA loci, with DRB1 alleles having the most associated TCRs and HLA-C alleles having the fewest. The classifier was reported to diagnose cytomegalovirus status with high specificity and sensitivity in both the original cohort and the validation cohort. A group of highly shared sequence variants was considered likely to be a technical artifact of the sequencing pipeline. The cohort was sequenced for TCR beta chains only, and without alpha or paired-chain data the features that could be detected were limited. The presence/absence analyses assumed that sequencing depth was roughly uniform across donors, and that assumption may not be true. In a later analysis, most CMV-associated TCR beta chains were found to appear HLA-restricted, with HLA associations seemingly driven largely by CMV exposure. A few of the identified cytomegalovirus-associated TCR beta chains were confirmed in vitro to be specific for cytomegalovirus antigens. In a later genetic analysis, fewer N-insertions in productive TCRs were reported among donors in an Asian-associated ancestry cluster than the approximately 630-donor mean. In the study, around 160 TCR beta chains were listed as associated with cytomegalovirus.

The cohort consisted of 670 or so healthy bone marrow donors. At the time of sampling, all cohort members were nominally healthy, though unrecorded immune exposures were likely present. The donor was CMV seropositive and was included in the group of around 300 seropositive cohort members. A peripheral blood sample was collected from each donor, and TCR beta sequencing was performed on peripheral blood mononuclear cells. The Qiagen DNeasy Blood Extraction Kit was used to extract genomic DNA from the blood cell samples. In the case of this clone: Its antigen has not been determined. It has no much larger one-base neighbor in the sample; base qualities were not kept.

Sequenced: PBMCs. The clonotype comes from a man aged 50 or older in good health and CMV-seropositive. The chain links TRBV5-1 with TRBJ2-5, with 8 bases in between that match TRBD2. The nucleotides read TGCGCCAGCAGCCCCCCTACGGGGGGGAATTTGGCCCAGTACTTC. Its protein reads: CASSPPTGGNLAQYF.